This T cell receptor (beta chain) was identified in a study of T-cell reconstitution after alpha-beta-depleted transplantation in children. General study findings and limits: One year post-transplant, T-cell counts and diversity were largely derived from T cells produced anew.

A TCRbeta library incorporating unique molecular identifiers was prepared. TCRdb processed the PCR reads anew with MiXCR; each CDR3 protein has one entry. There are more than 400,000 distinct CDR3 sequences in the sample; roughly 10% occur only once, and 14% lies in the top ten. Germline V gene lookup returns CDR1 SEHNR and CDR2 FQNEAQ (reference sequence). The CDR3 runs to 12 residues. V shed 4 bases and J shed 4 bases, with 5 bases lying between them. This clonotype was seen ten or more times. As yet, its antigen is unknown. The gene calls are TRBV7-9 and TRBJ1-5; weak D call: TRBD1 (5 bases). This receptor was obtained from a female patient younger than 10 who had a stem cell transplant for aplastic anemia, so the T cells may come from the graft donor. The specimen comprised PBMCs, mostly from graft donor cells, sampled 180 days after TCRalphabeta/CD19-depleted stem cell transplant. The CDR3 loop is CASSWGNQPQHF. The DNA of the CDR3 is TGTGCCAGCAGCTGGGGGAATCAGCCCCAGCATTTT.